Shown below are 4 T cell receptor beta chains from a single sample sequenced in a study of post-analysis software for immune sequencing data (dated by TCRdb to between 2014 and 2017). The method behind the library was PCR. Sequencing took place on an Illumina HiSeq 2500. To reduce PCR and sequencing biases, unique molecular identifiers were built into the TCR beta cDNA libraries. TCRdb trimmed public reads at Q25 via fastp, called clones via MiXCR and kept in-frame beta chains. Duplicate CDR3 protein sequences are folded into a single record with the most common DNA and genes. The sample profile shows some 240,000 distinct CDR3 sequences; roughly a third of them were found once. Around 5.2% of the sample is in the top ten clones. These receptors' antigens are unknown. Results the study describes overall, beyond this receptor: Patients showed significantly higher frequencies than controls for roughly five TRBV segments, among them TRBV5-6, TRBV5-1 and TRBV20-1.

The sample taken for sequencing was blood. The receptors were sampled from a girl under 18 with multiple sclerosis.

The CDR3 nucleotides are TGTGCCAGCAGTGATTACTACGAGCAGTACTTC. It is translated as CASSDYYEQYF. The chain carries TRBV6-2 or TRBV6-3 and TRBJ2-7, with D unresolved. Germline V gene lookup returns CDR1 MNHEY and CDR2 SVGEGT. The CDR3 loop spans 11 amino acids. Trimming removed 5 bases at V and 3 bases at J, with 5 bases between.

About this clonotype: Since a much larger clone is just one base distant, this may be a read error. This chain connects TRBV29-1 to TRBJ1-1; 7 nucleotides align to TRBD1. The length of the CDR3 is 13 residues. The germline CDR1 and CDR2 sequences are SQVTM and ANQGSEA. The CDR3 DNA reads TGCAGCGTTGATAGGGGGCAGAACACTGTAGCTTTCTTT. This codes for CSVDRGQNTVAFF.

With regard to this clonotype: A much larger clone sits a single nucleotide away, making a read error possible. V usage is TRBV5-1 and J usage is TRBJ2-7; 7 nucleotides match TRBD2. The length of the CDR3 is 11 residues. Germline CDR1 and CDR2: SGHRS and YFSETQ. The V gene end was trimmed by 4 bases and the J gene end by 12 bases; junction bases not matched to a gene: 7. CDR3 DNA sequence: TGCGCCAGCAGCGGGGGGGTAAGCCGGTACTTC. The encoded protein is CASSGGVSRYF.

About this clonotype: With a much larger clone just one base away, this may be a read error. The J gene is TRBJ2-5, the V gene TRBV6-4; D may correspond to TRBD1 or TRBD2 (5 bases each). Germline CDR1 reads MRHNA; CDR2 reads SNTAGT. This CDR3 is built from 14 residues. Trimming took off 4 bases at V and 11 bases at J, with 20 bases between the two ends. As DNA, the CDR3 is TGTGCCAGCAGTGCGGGGCCGTTCTACAATGAGCAGTACTTC. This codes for CASSAGPFYNEQYF.